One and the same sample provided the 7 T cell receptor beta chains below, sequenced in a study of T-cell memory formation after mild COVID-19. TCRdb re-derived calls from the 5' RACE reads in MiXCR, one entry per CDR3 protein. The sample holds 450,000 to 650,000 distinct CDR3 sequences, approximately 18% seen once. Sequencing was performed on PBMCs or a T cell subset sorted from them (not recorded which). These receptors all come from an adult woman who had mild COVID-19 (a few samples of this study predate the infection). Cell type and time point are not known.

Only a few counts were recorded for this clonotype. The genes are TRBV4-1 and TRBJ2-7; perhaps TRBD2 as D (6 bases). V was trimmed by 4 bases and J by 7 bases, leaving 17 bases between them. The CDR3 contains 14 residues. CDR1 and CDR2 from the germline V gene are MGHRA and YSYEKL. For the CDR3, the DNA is TGCGCCAGCAGCCCAGGCGGGGCAGGTTGGGAGCAGTACTTC. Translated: CASSPGGAGWEQYF.

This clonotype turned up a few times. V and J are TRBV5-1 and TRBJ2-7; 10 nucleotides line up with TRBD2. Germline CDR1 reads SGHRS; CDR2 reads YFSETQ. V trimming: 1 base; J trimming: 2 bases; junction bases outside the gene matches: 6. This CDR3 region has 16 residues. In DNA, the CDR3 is TGCGCCAGCAGCTTGAAAGGAACTAGCGGGGCCTACGAGCAGTACTTC. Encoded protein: CASSLKGTSGAYEQYF.

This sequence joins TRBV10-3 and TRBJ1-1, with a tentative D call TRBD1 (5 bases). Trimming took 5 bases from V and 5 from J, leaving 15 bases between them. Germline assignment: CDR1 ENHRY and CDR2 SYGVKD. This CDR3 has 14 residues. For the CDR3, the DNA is TGTGCCATCAGTTACGGAGGGGTTCGGACTGAAGCTTTCTTT. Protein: CAISYGGVRTEAFF.

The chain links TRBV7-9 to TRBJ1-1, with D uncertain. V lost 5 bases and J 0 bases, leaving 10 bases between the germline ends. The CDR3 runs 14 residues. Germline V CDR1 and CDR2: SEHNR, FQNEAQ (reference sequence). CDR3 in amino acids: CASSPSELNTEAFF. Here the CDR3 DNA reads TGTGCCAGCAGCCCCTCGGAGTTGAACACTGAAGCTTTCTTT.

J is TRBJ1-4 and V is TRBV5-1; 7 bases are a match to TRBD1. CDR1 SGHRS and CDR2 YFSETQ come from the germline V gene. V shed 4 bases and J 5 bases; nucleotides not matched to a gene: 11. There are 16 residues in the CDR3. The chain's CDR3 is CASSTWVQGPNEKLFF. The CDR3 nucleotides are TGCGCCAGCAGCACCTGGGTACAGGGGCCCAATGAAAAACTGTTTTTT.

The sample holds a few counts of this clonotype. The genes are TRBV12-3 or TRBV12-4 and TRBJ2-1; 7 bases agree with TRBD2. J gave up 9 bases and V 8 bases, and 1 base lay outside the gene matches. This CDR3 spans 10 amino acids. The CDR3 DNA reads TGTGCCAGCGGGGGGGTTGAGCAGTTCTTC. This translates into CASGGVEQFF.

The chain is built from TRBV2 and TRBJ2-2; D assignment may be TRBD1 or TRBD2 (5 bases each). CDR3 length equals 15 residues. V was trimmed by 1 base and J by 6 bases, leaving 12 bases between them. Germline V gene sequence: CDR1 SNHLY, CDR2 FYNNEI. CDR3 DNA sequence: TGTGCCAGCAGTGAAGAGAGGGGACCACCCGGGGAGCTGTTTTTT. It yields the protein CASSEERGPPGELFF.